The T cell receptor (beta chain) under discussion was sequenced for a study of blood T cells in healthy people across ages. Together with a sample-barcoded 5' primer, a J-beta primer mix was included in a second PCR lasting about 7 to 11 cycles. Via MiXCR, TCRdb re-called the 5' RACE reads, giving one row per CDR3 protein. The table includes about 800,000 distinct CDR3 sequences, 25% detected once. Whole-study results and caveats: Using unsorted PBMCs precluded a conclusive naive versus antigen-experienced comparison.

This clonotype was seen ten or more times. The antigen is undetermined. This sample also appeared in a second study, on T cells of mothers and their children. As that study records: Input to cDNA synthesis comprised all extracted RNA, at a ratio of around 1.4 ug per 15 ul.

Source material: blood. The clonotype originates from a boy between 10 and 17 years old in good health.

DNA of the CDR3: TGTGCCAGCAGCCCCCCACGGGGGGCAGATACGCAGTATTTT. Encoded protein: CASSPPRGADTQYF. J is TRBJ2-3 and V is TRBV9; TRBD2 aligns across 7 bases. The length of the CDR3 is 14 residues. V lost 4 bases, J lost 4 bases, and 6 bases stayed unmatched. Per germline, CDR1 SGDLS and CDR2 YYNGEE.